The clone carrying this TCR beta chain was counted many times. Its matching antigen is unknown. V was clipped by 7 bases and J by 4 bases, with 11 bases between them. Germline CDR1 SNHLY, CDR2 FYNNEI. The CDR3 has 13 amino acids. This sample is part of a study of early T cells in non-severe SARS-CoV-2 infection. Study findings and constraints: The VDJdb matching leaned toward anti-spike CD8 responses and overlooked private and CD4 specificities.

Each single cDNA molecule received a unique molecular identifier. MiXCR, run by TCRdb on the 5' RACE reads, gives a single entry per CDR3 protein. The sample lists around 77,000 distinct CDR3 sequences; roughly 5.3% were seen once. The sample in question was whole blood, obtained at baseline. J is TRBJ1-5 and V is TRBV2; D gene ambiguous. This receptor was taken from an adult who was a healthcare worker with PCR-confirmed SARS-CoV-2 infection or an uninfected control (not recorded which). In nucleotides, the CDR3 is TGTGCCAGCATTCGGCAGCTGAATCAGCCCCAGCATTTT. Its protein is CASIRQLNQPQHF.